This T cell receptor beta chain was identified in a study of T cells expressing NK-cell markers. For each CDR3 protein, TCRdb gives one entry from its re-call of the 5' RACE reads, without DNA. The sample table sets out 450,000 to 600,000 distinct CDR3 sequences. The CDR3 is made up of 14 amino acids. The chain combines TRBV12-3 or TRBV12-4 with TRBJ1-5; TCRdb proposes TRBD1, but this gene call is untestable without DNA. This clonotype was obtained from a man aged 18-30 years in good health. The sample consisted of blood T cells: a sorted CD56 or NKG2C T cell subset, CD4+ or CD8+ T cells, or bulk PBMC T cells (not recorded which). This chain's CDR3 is CATCPTMGNQPQHF.